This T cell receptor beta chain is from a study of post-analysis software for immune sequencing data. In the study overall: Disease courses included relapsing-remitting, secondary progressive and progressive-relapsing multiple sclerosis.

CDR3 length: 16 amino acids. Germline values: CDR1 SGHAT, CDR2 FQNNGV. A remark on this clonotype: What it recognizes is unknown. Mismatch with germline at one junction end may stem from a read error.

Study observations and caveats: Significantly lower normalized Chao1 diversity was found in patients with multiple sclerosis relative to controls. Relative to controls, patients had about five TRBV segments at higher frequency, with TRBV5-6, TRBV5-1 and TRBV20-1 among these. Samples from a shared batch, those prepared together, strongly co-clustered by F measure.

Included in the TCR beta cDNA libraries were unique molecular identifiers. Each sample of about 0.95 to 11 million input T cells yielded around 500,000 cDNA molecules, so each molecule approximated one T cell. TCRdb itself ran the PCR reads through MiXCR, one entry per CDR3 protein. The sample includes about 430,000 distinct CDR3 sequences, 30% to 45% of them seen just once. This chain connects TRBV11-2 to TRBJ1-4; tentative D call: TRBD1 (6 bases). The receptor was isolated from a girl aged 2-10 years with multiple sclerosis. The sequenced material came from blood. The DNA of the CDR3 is TGCGCCGGCAGCACCCGCCAGGGGCGAACTAATGAAAAACTGTTTTTT. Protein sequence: CAGSTRQGRTNEKLFF.